This T cell receptor (beta chain) was identified in a study of cytomegalovirus exposure and HLA in healthy donors. Looking at the study overall: Earlier sequencing of about 200 million T cells yielded nearly 120 million unique TCR beta sequences. Notes on the study in general: Presence/absence analyses treated sequencing depth as roughly uniform across donors. The study recorded 160 or so TCR beta chains that were cytomegalovirus-associated. An analysis that came later showed most CMV-associated TCR beta chains appearing HLA-restricted.

This PCR relied on a set of 60 Vbeta primers and 13 Jbeta primers. Clones were sequenced by immunoSEQ multiplex PCR, and TCRdb holds only the in-frame ones, with some missing. The top ten hold about 2.4% of the sample, which has around 180,000 clones, approximately 80% seen once. As concerns this clone: Its antigen is unknown.

CDR3 length: 15 amino acids. Trimming removed 0 bases at V and 10 bases at J, with 16 bases between. CDR1 and CDR2 from the germline V gene are LGHNA and YSLEER. The clonotype comes from a male donor in good health and CMV-seronegative. Sequencing was performed on PBMCs. The chain employs TRBV4-3 and TRBJ2-1; perhaps TRBD2 as D (7 bases). For the CDR3, the DNA is TGCGCCAGCAGCCAAGACAGGGTAGGGAGGGGGGAGCAGTTCTTC. Protein sequence: CASSQDRVGRGEQFF.